Below, 32 T cell receptor beta chains from the same sample are listed, as sequenced in a study of shared clonotypes between healthy human individuals. The data were produced by immunoSEQ multiplex PCR, yet TCRdb's version contains in-frame clones alone and is incomplete. Of about 680,000 clones in the sample, just over 90% were seen once. The naive CD8 subset, CD45RO-negative cells positively selected for CCR7, excluded terminally differentiated effector memory CD45RA+ cells. Material for sequencing was naive CD8+ T cells sorted from blood. Receptors originate from a man aged 25 to 45 in good health.

The CDR3: CASSLETGMNTEAFF. The CDR3 nucleotides read TGTGCCAGCAGTTTAGAAACAGGGATGAACACTGAAGCTTTCTTT. The V gene is TRBV28, the J gene TRBJ1-1; perhaps TRBD1 as D (6 bases). The CDR3 sequence is 15 residues long. Trimming removed 2 bases at V and 0 bases at J, with 10 bases between. The V gene's germline CDR1 is MDHEN and CDR2 SYDVKM.

The CDR3 bases are TGTGCCATCAGTGAGTCGTTGATAGAGGGGGCCTGGGTC. Translation gives CAISESLIEGAWV. This rearrangement joins TRBV10-3 to TRBJ2-7, with TRBD1 matching 7 bases. The CDR3 totals 13 residues. From germline, CDR1 is ENHRY and CDR2 SYGVKD.

The CDR3 loop is CSVEVGFPQGGEETQYF. The DNA of the CDR3 is TGCAGCGTTGAAGTGGGGTTCCCGCAGGGTGGCGAAGAGACCCAGTACTTC. V is TRBV29-1 and J is TRBJ2-5; TRBD1 might be the D (5 bases). This CDR3 has 17 amino acids. The ends were cut back, 1 base at V and 3 bases at J, with 21 bases in the middle. Germline values: CDR1 SQVTM, CDR2 ANQGSEA.

Note on this clone: The conserved phenylalanine or tryptophan is not found at the CDR3 terminus, so this likely reflects a read error. The DNA is omitted, as the CDR3 cannot be located on it reliably, and the CDR3 follows TCRdb's listing. V gene TRBV7-5 combines with J gene TRBJ1-6. TRBV7-5 is a known pseudogene. Counting both end residues, the CDR3 totals 8 amino acids. CDR3 protein: CQGQEDVR.

J is TRBJ2-3 and V is TRBV13, with 8 bases identical to TRBD2. Germline CDR1 and CDR2: PRHDT and FYEKMQ (reference sequence). The V and J ends lost 8 bases and 4 bases, in that order; junction bases with no gene match: 11. The CDR3 runs 15 residues. The CDR3 is CASGASGSIADTQYF. The CDR3 coding sequence is TGTGCCAGCGGCGCCAGCGGGAGCATCGCAGATACGCAGTATTTT.

The chain uses TRBV9 and TRBJ2-7, with D tentatively TRBD1 (7 bases). This CDR3 region has 15 residues. CDR1 and CDR2 (germline): SGDLS, YYNGEE. The V end lost 0 bases, the J end lost 1 base, and 11 bases lay between the germline ends. The CDR3 nucleotides are TGTGCCAGCAGCGTAGGGGGGGACAGTTCCTACGAGCAGTACTTC. It codes for CASSVGGDSSYEQYF.

The genes are TRBV11-2 and TRBJ2-7; 7 bases align to TRBD2. The CDR3 length is 16 residues. Losses at the gene ends were 7 bases for V and 5 bases for J; bases not matched to a gene: 17. CDR1 and CDR2 (germline): SGHAT, FQNNGV. CDR3 loop: CASTPPSGLVMDEQYF. In DNA form, the CDR3 reads TGTGCCAGCACCCCACCATCCGGACTAGTTATGGACGAGCAGTACTTC.

This rearrangement joins TRBV5-6 to TRBJ2-7; D gene uncertain. Germline V CDR1 and CDR2: SGHDT, YYEEEE. The CDR3 runs 18 residues. V lost 1 base and J 1 base, leaving 21 bases between the germline ends. The DNA of the CDR3 is TGTGCCAGCAGCTTGTGGGTCCAGGAGTTCTCTATATCCTACGAGCAGTACTTC. Protein sequence: CASSLWVQEFSISYEQYF.

The CDR3 region has the DNA TGTGCCAGCAGTTTCTCCGGCGGGAGCTACGAGCAGTACTTC. This codes for CASSFSGGSYEQYF. The J gene is TRBJ2-7, the V gene TRBV27, with TRBD2 matching 7 bases. The germline V gene has CDR1 MNHEY and CDR2 SMNVEV (reference sequence). With V trimmed by 3 bases and J by 3 bases, 5 bases remained unmatched. The CDR3 contains 14 residues.

This chain uses TRBV29-1 with TRBJ1-4; D remains ambiguous. Germline lookup yields CDR1 SQVTM and CDR2 ANQGSEA. V dropped 7 bases and J dropped 7 bases, with 19 bases sitting between them. The CDR3 consists of 14 residues. CDR3 sequence: CSAMFVAHGEKLFF. CDR3 nucleotide sequence: TGCAGCGCCATGTTTGTTGCCCATGGTGAAAAACTGTTTTTT.

The rearrangement links TRBV6-5 to TRBJ2-7, with D unclear. V lost 6 bases and J lost 1, with 7 bases in between. The germline CDR1 and CDR2 sequences are MNHEY and SVGAGI. The CDR3 is 12 amino acids. The CDR3 reads CASSPGSYEQYF. The CDR3 bases are TGTGCCAGCAGCCCTGGATCCTACGAGCAGTACTTC.

The CDR3 spells CASSPIRYEQYF. DNA for the CDR3: TGTGCCAGCAGCCCAATCCGCTACGAGCAGTACTTC. V usage is TRBV7-9 and J usage is TRBJ2-7; D unclear. The CDR3 has 12 amino acids. CDR1 and CDR2 from the germline V gene are SEHNR and FQNEAQ (reference sequence). Trimming removed 5 bases from V and 3 bases from J, with 8 bases in between.

The gene calls are TRBV11-2 and TRBJ2-2; D tentatively fits TRBD1 or TRBD2 (6 bases each). CDR1 is SGHAT, CDR2 FQNNGV, per germline. Trimming shortened V by 5 bases and J by 0 bases, and 13 bases separated the two germline ends. The CDR3 totals 16 residues. The CDR3 DNA follows: TGTGCCAGCAGCCCCGACAGGACTACGAACACCGGGGAGCTGTTTTTT. Its protein is CASSPDRTTNTGELFF. The variable domain in full, with the rest retrieved from reference TRBV11-2 and TRBJ2-2, is EAGVAQSPRYKIIEKRQSVAFWCNPISGHATLYWYQQILGQGPKLLIQFQNNGVVDDSQLPKDRFSAERLKGVDSTLKIQPAKLEDSAVYLCASSPDRTTNTGELFFGEGSRLTVL.

The rearrangement joins TRBV27 to TRBJ2-1; possibly TRBD2 for D (6 bases). V lost 5 bases and J lost 7, with 15 bases in between. CDR1 and CDR2 from the germline V gene are MNHEY and SMNVEV (reference sequence). The CDR3 totals 14 residues. The CDR3 loop is CASSPLSGGNEQFF. CDR3 DNA: TGTGCCAGCAGTCCACTTAGTGGGGGGAATGAGCAGTTCTTC.

The chain has TRBV9 and TRBJ2-2; TRBD1 or TRBD2 may be the D gene (5 bases each). The CDR3 contains 16 residues. V was pared by 4 bases and J by 2 bases, with 15 bases between. Per the germline V gene, CDR1 is SGDLS and CDR2 is YYNGEE. Written as DNA, the CDR3 is TGTGCCAGCAGCTCCTCCCGGGGACCTAACACCGGGGAGCTGTTTTTT. As protein: CASSSSRGPNTGELFF.

The J gene is TRBJ2-5, the V gene TRBV7-9; TRBD1 matches at 7 bases. With V trimmed by 5 bases and J by 1 base, 4 bases remained unmatched. The CDR3 is 14 residues long. CDR1 and CDR2 (germline): SEHNR, FQNEAQ (reference sequence). The CDR3 is CASSLGQAQETQYF. CDR3 nucleotides: TGTGCCAGCAGCCTAGGACAGGCCCAAGAGACCCAGTACTTC.

The chain recombines TRBV27 with TRBJ2-7; 8 bases are a match to TRBD1. This CDR3 is 15 amino acids long. Germline lookup yields CDR1 MNHEY and CDR2 SMNVEV (reference sequence). The junction had 11 bases not matched to a gene; V was cut back by 5 bases and J by 5 bases. This chain's CDR3 is CASSPLGQGTHEQYF. The CDR3 coding sequence is TGTGCCAGCAGTCCCCTCGGACAGGGAACCCACGAGCAGTACTTC.

The V gene is TRBV2, the J gene TRBJ2-2; the match to TRBD2 covers 10 bases. The CDR3 consists of 16 residues. J lost 1 base, V lost 6 bases, and 5 bases had no gene match. Germline V gene data show CDR1 as SNHLY and CDR2 as FYNNEI. The CDR3 nucleotides read TGTGCCAGCAGCCACCGGACTAGCGGGAACACCGGGGAGCTGTTTTTT. Translating it yields CASSHRTSGNTGELFF.

The rearrangement uses TRBV27 and TRBJ1-5; 7 positions match TRBD1. CDR1 is MNHEY, CDR2 SMNVEV, per germline (reference sequence). The V and J ends lost 6 bases and 3 bases, in that order; junction bases with no gene match: 5. The CDR3 runs 14 residues. DNA of the CDR3: TGTGCCAGCAGACCGGGACAGAACAATCAGCCCCAGCATTTT. Protein sequence: CASRPGQNNQPQHF.

This clone appeared a single time. The V call is TRBV27, the J call TRBJ2-2; D is possibly TRBD1 or TRBD2 (6 bases each). The CDR3 is 17 amino acids. In germline, CDR1 is MNHEY, CDR2 SMNVEV (reference sequence). The germline V and J ends were trimmed by 5 bases and 3 bases, with 19 bases remaining between them. The DNA for the CDR3 is TGTGCCAGCAGTCCTATTATGGCAGGGGACTACACCGGGGAGCTGTTTTTT. Protein product: CASSPIMAGDYTGELFF.

The chain recombines TRBV7-6 with TRBJ2-7, with a tentative D call TRBD2 (5 bases). CDR1 is SGHVS, CDR2 FNYEAQ, per germline. The V and J ends lost 4 bases and 0 bases respectively, with 16 bases between them. The CDR3 is 16 residues long. The CDR3 sequence is CASSSLSGASSYEQYF. CDR3 nucleotides: TGTGCCAGCAGCTCCTTAAGCGGAGCCAGCTCCTACGAGCAGTACTTC.

This clone was detected once. The V and J genes are TRBV13 and TRBJ2-7; 8 bases match TRBD1. This CDR3 is built from 14 residues. V lost 5 bases to trimming and J lost 2 bases; unmatched junction nucleotides: 5. The V gene's germline CDR1 is PRHDT and CDR2 FYEKMQ (reference sequence). Here the CDR3 reads CASSRTGYTYEQYF. The CDR3, as DNA: TGTGCCAGCAGCCGGACAGGGTACACCTACGAGCAGTACTTC. The full variable domain, its missing parts supplied by reference TRBV13 and TRBJ2-7, is AAGVIQSPRHLIKEKRETATLKCYPIPRHDTVYWYQQGPGQDPQFLISFYEKMQSDKGSIPDRFSAQQFSDYHSELNMSSLELGDSALYFCASSRTGYTYEQYFGPGTRLTVT.

The chain links TRBV27 to TRBJ1-2, with TRBD1 matching 8 bases. The CDR3 is 14 residues long. Trimming removed 8 bases from V and 7 bases from J; junction bases left unmatched: 12. Per germline, CDR1 MNHEY and CDR2 SMNVEV (reference sequence). This chain's CDR3 is CASGSKTGVGGYTF. In nucleotides, the CDR3 is TGTGCCAGCGGTAGCAAGACAGGGGTGGGTGGCTACACCTTC.

This CDR3 is CASSSLTSAGGQTDTQYF. CDR3 DNA: TGTGCCAGCAGCTCTTTGACTAGTGCGGGAGGGCAAACAGATACGCAGTATTTT. This chain connects TRBV7-9 to TRBJ2-3; 9 nucleotides line up with TRBD2. The germline CDR1 and CDR2 sequences are SEHNR and FQNEAQ (reference sequence). This CDR3 comprises 18 residues. Trimming took 4 bases from V and 3 from J; bases not matched to a gene: 14.

The chain joins TRBV11-2 to TRBJ2-7, with D possibly called TRBD1 or TRBD2 (7 bases each). CDR1 and CDR2 (germline): SGHAT, FQNNGV. This CDR3 region has 15 residues. Trimming pared 5 bases from V and 5 bases from J, leaving 19 bases between. CDR3 residues: CASSNRGGQWHEQYF. As DNA, the CDR3 is TGTGCCAGCAGCAATAGGGGGGGACAGTGGCACGAGCAGTACTTC.

This clone was seen a few times. V and J are TRBV19 and TRBJ1-5, with a weak D call TRBD1 (5 bases). Germline V gene lookup returns CDR1 LNHDA and CDR2 SQIVND (reference sequence). There are 15 residues in the CDR3. The V end lost 6 bases, the J end lost 3 bases, and 15 bases lay between the germline ends. Written as DNA, the CDR3 is TGTGCCAGTAGCCCACCCCCAGGGTTCAATCAGCCCCAGCATTTT. Translated: CASSPPPGFNQPQHF.

This clone has a handful of counts. Here the CDR3 reads CASSYRWGRESEQFF. The DNA for the CDR3 is TGTGCCAGTAGTTATAGGTGGGGCAGGGAAAGTGAGCAGTTCTTC. V usage is TRBV19 and J usage is TRBJ2-1, with D tentatively TRBD1 (5 bases). V was clipped by 5 bases and J by 9 bases, with 20 bases between them. Germline-derived CDR1 and CDR2 are LNHDA and SQIVND (reference sequence). The CDR3 totals 15 residues. Supplemented by reference TRBV19 and TRBJ2-1, the full variable domain reads DGGITQSPKYLFRKEGQNVTLSCEQNLNHDAMYWYRQDPGQGLRLIYYSQIVNDFQKGDIAEGYSVSREKKESFPLTVTSAQKNPTAFYLCASSYRWGRESEQFFGPGTRLTVL.

The chain combines TRBV15 with TRBJ2-3; 9 bases align to TRBD2. Germline V gene lookup returns CDR1 LNHNV and CDR2 YYDKDF (reference sequence). The CDR3 spans 18 residues. V shed 6 bases, J shed 0 bases, and the junction held 13 bases outside the gene matches. Here the CDR3 DNA reads TGTGCCACCAGAAAGCGGCGGGAGGGATTGATAAGCACAGATACGCAGTATTTT. It specifies CATRKRREGLISTDTQYF.

Concerning this clone: This sample also contains other DNA sequences that code for the same CDR3. The J gene is TRBJ2-1, the V gene TRBV27; D ambiguous. The CDR3 extends over 11 amino acids. V was clipped by 6 bases and J by 5 bases, with 5 bases between them. The germline V gene encodes CDR1 MNHEY and CDR2 SMNVEV (reference sequence). CDR3 region: CASRLNNEQFF. The CDR3 nucleotides read TGTGCCAGCAGATTAAACAATGAGCAGTTCTTC.

On this clone: Other DNA sequences in the same sample also yield this CDR3. This chain connects TRBV7-9 to TRBJ2-1; D remains ambiguous. Germline lookup yields CDR1 SEHNR and CDR2 FQNEAQ (reference sequence). The CDR3 has 11 amino acids. Trimming pared 3 bases from V and 7 bases from J, leaving 4 bases between. CDR3 sequence (DNA): TGTGCCAGCAGCTTGGATAATGAGCAGTTCTTC. Protein product: CASSLDNEQFF.

This CDR3 reads CASHTRTNEQFF. The DNA of the CDR3 is TGTGCCAGCCATACGAGGACAAATGAGCAGTTCTTC. The chain has TRBV27 and TRBJ2-1; possible D gene TRBD1, 5 bases. The CDR3 is 12 residues long. The germline CDR1 and CDR2 sequences are MNHEY and SMNVEV (reference sequence). Between the trimmed V and J ends, which lost 8 bases and 7 bases, there was a span of 12 bases.

The table lists this clone with a few counts. The chain couples TRBV4-3 to TRBJ2-1, with D perhaps given as TRBD1 or TRBD2 (6 bases each). Trimming cost V 0 bases and J 4 bases, with 22 bases left between them. CDR3 length: 19 residues. Germline V CDR1 and CDR2: LGHNA, YSLEER. The CDR3 loop reads CASSQDPVAGGGTYNEQFF. The CDR3 DNA sequence: TGCGCCAGCAGCCAAGATCCAGTAGCCGGGGGCGGAACATACAATGAGCAGTTCTTC.